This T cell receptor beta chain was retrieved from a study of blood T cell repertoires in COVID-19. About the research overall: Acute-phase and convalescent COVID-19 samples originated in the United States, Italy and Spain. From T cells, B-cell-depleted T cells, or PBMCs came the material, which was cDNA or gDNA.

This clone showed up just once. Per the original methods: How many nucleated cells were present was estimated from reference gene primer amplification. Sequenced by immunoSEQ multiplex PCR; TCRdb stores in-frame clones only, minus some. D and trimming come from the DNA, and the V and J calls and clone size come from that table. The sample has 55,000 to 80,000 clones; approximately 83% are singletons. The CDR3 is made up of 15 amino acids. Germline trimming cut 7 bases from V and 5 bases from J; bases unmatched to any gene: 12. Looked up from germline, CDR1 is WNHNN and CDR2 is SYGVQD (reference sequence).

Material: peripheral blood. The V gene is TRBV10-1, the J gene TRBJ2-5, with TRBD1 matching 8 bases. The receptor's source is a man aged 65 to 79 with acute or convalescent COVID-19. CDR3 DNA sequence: TGCGCCAGCATCAAACCCCCAGGGGGCGCGGAGACCCAGTACTTC. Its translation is CASIKPPGGAETQYF.